A single count supports the clone carrying this T cell receptor beta chain. As yet, its antigen is unknown. This entry is derived from a study of CD8 T cells in Susac syndrome. Whole-study results and caveats: The study conceded that its TCR sequencing and HLA analysis involved relatively few individuals.

Sequencing targeted TCR beta in blood CD8+ and CD4+ T cells. Healthy donors constituted the control group, matched for age and sex. TEMRA cells were FACS-enriched, while CD8+ and CD4+ T cells were negatively isolated. Random hexamers were used to reverse transcribe roughly 0.45 to 1 ug of RNA. TCRdb re-called the immunoSEQ multiplex PCR reads through MiXCR, storing one row per CDR3 protein. The sample lists about 160,000 distinct CDR3 sequences; around 92% were seen once. Sequenced sample: CD4+ T cells from PBMCs. The clonotype originates from a human donor in good health.

CDR3 sequence reads: CASSLPTGGAETQYF. The DNA of the CDR3 is TGTGCCAGCAGCCTCCCGACAGGAGGTGCGGAGACCCAGTACTTC. The chain recombines TRBV7-9 with TRBJ2-5; a possible D gene is TRBD1 (6 bases). The CDR3 runs to 15 residues. V lost 5 bases and J 5 bases, leaving 18 bases between the germline ends. CDR1 and CDR2 (germline): SEHNR, FQNEAQ (reference sequence).